This entry lists 17 T cell receptor beta chains sequenced from one sample in a study of shared clonotypes between healthy human individuals. The method was immunoSEQ multiplex PCR; TCRdb's version includes in-frame clones alone and lacks a portion of them. The sample lists millions of clones, 85% to 95% occurring once. The specimen sequenced was naive CD4+ T cells sorted from blood. Subset here: CD45RA+ positively selected. The receptors originated from a man younger than 35 in good health.

V gene TRBV7-2 combines with J gene TRBJ1-1, with 7 nucleotides matching TRBD1. CDR3 length: 16 residues. V lost 4 bases and J lost 4; bases outside the gene matches: 12. Germline V gene lookup returns CDR1 SGHTA and CDR2 FQGNSA. CDR3 sequence: CASSSGMDRTATEAFF. The CDR3 DNA reads TGTGCCAGCAGCTCTGGGATGGACAGGACCGCCACTGAAGCTTTCTTT. Filled out from reference TRBV7-2 and TRBJ1-1, the complete variable domain reads GAGVSQSPSNKVTEKGKDVELRCDPISGHTALYWYRQSLGQGLEFLIYFQGNSAPDKSGLPSDRFSAERTGGSVSTLTIQRTQQEDSAVYLCASSSGMDRTATEAFFGQGTRLTVV.

The chain is built from TRBV6-1 and TRBJ2-1, with D unclear. The CDR3 is 13 amino acids. The germline V gene has CDR1 MNHNS and CDR2 SASEGT. The V gene lost 7 bases and the J gene lost 0 bases, with 7 bases spanning the gap. The CDR3 reads CASKVSSYNEQFF. In DNA, the CDR3 is TGTGCCAGCAAAGTGAGCTCCTACAATGAGCAGTTCTTC.

This clone was recorded only once. This chain connects TRBV6-5 to TRBJ1-5, with no clear D. The CDR3 has 16 residues. Germline loops: CDR1 MNHEY, CDR2 SVGAGI. The ends were cut back, 0 bases at V and 0 bases at J, with 9 bases in the middle. CDR3 sequence: CASSYSFSYSNQPQHF. Written as DNA, the CDR3 is TGTGCCAGCAGTTACTCTTTCAGCTATAGCAATCAGCCCCAGCATTTT.

The chain carries TRBV6-7 and TRBJ2-7; D possibly corresponds to TRBD1 (6 bases). TRBV6-7 counts as an open reading frame of uncertain function. With 8 bases removed from V and 0 bases from J, the gap between germline ends came to 23 bases. The CDR3 runs 17 residues. CDR3 nucleotide sequence: TGTGCCAGCCACCCGCGGTACAGGGCATGCTCCTCCTACGAGCAGTACTTC. It codes for CASHPRYRACSSYEQYF.

The chain links TRBV30 to TRBJ2-5; D remains unclear. Germline CDR1 and CDR2: GTSNPN and SVGIG (reference sequence). The CDR3 is made up of 13 amino acids. V lost 2 bases, J lost 1 base, and 8 bases lay in between. In DNA form, the CDR3 reads TGTGCCTGGAGTATGGGCGGCCAAGAGACCCAGTACTTC. Protein: CAWSMGGQETQYF. The entire variable domain, with the rest obtained from reference TRBV30 and TRBJ2-5, is as follows: SQTIHQWPATLVQPVGSPLSLECTVEGTSNPNLYWYRQAAGRGLQLLFYSVGIGQISSEVPQNLSASRPQDRQFILSSKKLLLSDSGFYLCAWSMGGQETQYFGPGTRLLVL.

The chain joins TRBV2 to TRBJ2-3, with a tentative D call TRBD2 (6 bases). Germline V CDR1 and CDR2: SNHLY, FYNNEI. This CDR3 region has 17 residues. The ends were cut back, 6 bases at V and 1 base at J, with 20 bases in the middle. CDR3 nucleotides: TGTGCCAGCAGGGCCGGAGGGACCACGGGAGGCACAGATACGCAGTATTTT. It codes for CASRAGGTTGGTDTQYF.

The chain joins TRBV7-8 to TRBJ2-3, with unresolved D. V gave up 0 bases and J gave up 4 bases, with 20 bases separating them. The CDR3 is made up of 18 amino acids. The germline V gene encodes CDR1 SGHVS and CDR2 FQNEAQ. The CDR3 loop is CASSLASPQRVFPDTQYF. CDR3 DNA: TGTGCCAGCAGCTTAGCGTCCCCCCAACGGGTCTTCCCAGATACGCAGTATTTT.

The CDR3 DNA reads as TGTGCCAGCAGCGGAAGAGGGGGCGGGGATAACTATGGCTACACCTTC. Its translation: CASSGRGGGDNYGYTF. The rearrangement uses TRBV2 and TRBJ1-2, with 7 bases that match TRBD1. Unmatched junction bases numbered 11, after V lost 6 bases and J lost 1 base. The germline V gene has CDR1 SNHLY and CDR2 FYNNEI. CDR3 length equals 16 residues.

This chain joins TRBV5-4 and TRBJ1-1, with TRBD1 matching over 8 bases. The germline gives CDR1 SGHNT, CDR2 YYREEE (reference sequence). Trimming took 5 bases from V and 1 from J; bases not matched to a gene: 7. This CDR3 has 15 amino acids. DNA of the CDR3: TGTGCCAGCAGAGGGACAGGTGGGGAGAACACTGAAGCTTTCTTT. Translated, it gives CASRGTGGENTEAFF. The complete variable domain, with remaining parts taken from reference TRBV5-4 and TRBJ1-1, reads ETGVTQSPTHLIKTRGQQVTLRCSSQSGHNTVSWYQQALGQGPQFIFQYYREEENGRGNFPPRFSGLQFPNYSSELNVNALELDDSALYLCASRGTGGENTEAFFGQGTRLTVV.

The chain is built from TRBV4-1 and TRBJ1-5; no clear D gene. Trimming left V 0 bases short and J 10 bases short, with 10 bases between. The germline CDR1 and CDR2 sequences are MGHRA and YSYEKL. The CDR3 covers 13 residues. CDR3 sequence reads: CASSQDREFPQHF. CDR3 bases: TGCGCCAGCAGCCAAGATCGCGAATTCCCCCAGCATTTT.

The J gene is TRBJ1-5, the V gene TRBV7-8; tentatively, D is TRBD1 (6 bases). CDR1 and CDR2 (germline): SGHVS, FQNEAQ. This CDR3 is 17 amino acids long. V lost 5 bases and J 5 bases, leaving 22 bases between the germline ends. The CDR3 DNA sequence: TGTGCCAGCAGCCCCCGGGCCTCAGGGGCGAGGGATCAGCCCCAGCATTTT. Its protein is CASSPRASGARDQPQHF.

The rearrangement links TRBV27 to TRBJ2-7, with D perhaps matching TRBD2 (5 bases). The V end lost 9 bases, the J end lost 3 bases, and 15 bases lay between the germline ends. CDR3 length equals 13 residues. CDR1 and CDR2 (germline): MNHEY, SMNVEV (reference sequence). The CDR3 sequence is CASRSSTNYEQYF. As DNA, the CDR3 is TGTGCCAGTAGGTCTAGCACTAACTACGAGCAGTACTTC.

This chain joins TRBV5-1 and TRBJ1-3; no definite D call. V lost 0 bases and J 0 bases, leaving 10 bases between the germline ends. CDR1 and CDR2 from the germline V gene are SGHRS and YFSETQ. This CDR3 spans 16 amino acids. The CDR3 sequence is CASSLEGLSSGNTIYF. The CDR3 nucleotides are TGCGCCAGCAGCTTGGAGGGTCTCAGCTCTGGAAACACCATATATTTT. Full variable domain (rest looked up from reference TRBV5-1 and TRBJ1-3): KAGVTQTPRYLIKTRGQQVTLSCSPISGHRSVSWYQQTPGQGLQFLFEYFSETQRNKGNFPGRFSGRQFSNSRSEMNVSTLELGDSALYLCASSLEGLSSGNTIYFGEGSWLTVV.

The chain is built from TRBV27 and TRBJ1-2; 10 bases match TRBD1. The germline V gene encodes CDR1 MNHEY and CDR2 SMNVEV (reference sequence). V was clipped by 4 bases and J by 8 bases; unmatched bases: 16. CDR3 length: 17 residues. The CDR3 spells CASSSLGTGDRAQGYTF. Here the CDR3 DNA reads TGTGCCAGCAGTTCCCTGGGGACAGGGGACAGGGCTCAGGGCTACACCTTC.

J is TRBJ2-3 and V is TRBV7-3, with 8 bases identical to TRBD2. CDR1 SGHTA and CDR2 FQGTGA come from the germline V gene. The CDR3 spans 14 residues. J gave up 6 bases and V 3 bases, and 5 bases lay outside the gene matches. The DNA of the CDR3 is TGTGCCAGCAGCTTCGGGACTAGTGGTGATACGCAGTATTTT. Protein product: CASSFGTSGDTQYF. Looking up the rest from reference TRBV7-3 and TRBJ2-3 gives the full variable domain: GAGVSQTPSNKVTEKGKYVELRCDPISGHTALYWYRQSLGQGPEFLIYFQGTGAADDSGLPNDRFFAVRPEGSVSTLKIQRTERGDSAVYLCASSFGTSGDTQYFGPGTRLTVL.

The genes are TRBV14 and TRBJ1-5; 8 bases agree with TRBD1. This CDR3 contains 20 residues. Germline CDR1 SGHDN, CDR2 FVKESK. Trimming at V came to 4 bases and at J to 2 bases, leaving 19 bases not matched to a gene. In DNA form, the CDR3 reads TGTGCCAGCAGCCCGCAAGTGGGACAGGTCGACTATAACGGCAATCAGCCCCAGCATTTT. This codes for CASSPQVGQVDYNGNQPQHF.

V is TRBV11-1 and J is TRBJ1-1; D is unresolved. Per the germline V gene, CDR1 is SGHAT and CDR2 is FQDESV (reference sequence). The CDR3 has 14 amino acids. V was trimmed by 5 bases and J by 6 bases, leaving 16 bases between them. CDR3 nucleotides: TGTGCCAGCAGCCCGTTGGGGAATCTATCTGAAGCTTTCTTT. Residues: CASSPLGNLSEAFF.